This T cell receptor (beta chain) derives from a study of neurological immune-mediated disorders. General study findings and limits: No CDR3 amino acid sequences were shared by expanded clones across subjects, suggesting private repertoires in all groups.

MiXCR, applied by TCRdb to the 5' RACE reads, yields one record per CDR3 protein. The data show about 65,000 distinct CDR3 sequences, 4.1% seen once. This clonotype was counted many times. Its specificity is not known. This CDR3 contains 15 residues. V lost 4 bases to trimming and J lost 0 bases, with 13 bases between them. Germline CDR1 is SGHDT and CDR2 is YYEEEE. This chain connects TRBV5-6 to TRBJ1-1; D is ambiguous. The origin of this receptor is a man aged 50-59 years with multiple sclerosis. The specimen sequenced was PBMCs. The CDR3 loop is CASSRFFGLNTEAFF. Written as DNA, the CDR3 is TGTGCCAGCAGCCGATTTTTTGGGCTGAACACTGAAGCTTTCTTT.